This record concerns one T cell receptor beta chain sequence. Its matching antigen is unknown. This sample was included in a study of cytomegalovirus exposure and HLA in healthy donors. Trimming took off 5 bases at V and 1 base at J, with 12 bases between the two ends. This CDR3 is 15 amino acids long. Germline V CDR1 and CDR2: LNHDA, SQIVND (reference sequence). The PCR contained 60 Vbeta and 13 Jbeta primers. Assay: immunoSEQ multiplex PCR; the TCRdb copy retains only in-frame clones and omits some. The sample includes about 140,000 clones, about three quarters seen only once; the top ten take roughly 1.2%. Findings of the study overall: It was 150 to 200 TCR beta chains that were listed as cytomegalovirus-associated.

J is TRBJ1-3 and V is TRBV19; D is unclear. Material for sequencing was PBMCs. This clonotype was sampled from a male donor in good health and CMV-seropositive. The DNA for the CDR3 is TGTGCCAGTAGTCCCGGGATTCCTTCTGGAAACACCATATATTTT. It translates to CASSPGIPSGNTIYF.